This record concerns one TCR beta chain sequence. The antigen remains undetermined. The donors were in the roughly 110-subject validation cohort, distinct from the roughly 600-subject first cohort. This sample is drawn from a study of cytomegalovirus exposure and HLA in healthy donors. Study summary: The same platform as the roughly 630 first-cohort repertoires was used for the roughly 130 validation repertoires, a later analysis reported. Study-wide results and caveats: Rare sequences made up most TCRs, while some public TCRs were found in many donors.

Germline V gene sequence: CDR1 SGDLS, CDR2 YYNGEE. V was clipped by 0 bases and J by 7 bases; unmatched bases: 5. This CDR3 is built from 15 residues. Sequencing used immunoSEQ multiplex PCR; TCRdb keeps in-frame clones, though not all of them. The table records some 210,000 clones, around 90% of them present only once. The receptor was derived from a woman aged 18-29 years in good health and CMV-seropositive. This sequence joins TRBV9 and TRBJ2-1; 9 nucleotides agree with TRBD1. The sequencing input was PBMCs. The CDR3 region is CASSVGGTGHNEQFF. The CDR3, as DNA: TGTGCCAGCAGCGTAGGAGGGACAGGGCATAATGAGCAGTTCTTC.